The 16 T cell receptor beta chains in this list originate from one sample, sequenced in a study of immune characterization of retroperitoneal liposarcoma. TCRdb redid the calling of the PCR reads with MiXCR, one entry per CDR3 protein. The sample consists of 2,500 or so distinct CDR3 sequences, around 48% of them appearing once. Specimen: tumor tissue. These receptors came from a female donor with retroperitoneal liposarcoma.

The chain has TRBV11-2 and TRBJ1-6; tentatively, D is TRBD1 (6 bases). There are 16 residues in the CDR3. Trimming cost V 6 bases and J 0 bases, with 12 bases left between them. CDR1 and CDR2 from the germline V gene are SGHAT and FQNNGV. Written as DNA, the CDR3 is TGTGCCAGCAGACGGACAGCCAGCTCCTATAATTCACCCCTCCACTTT. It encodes CASRRTASSYNSPLHF.

The CDR3 spells CASSELRGETQYF. DNA of the CDR3: TGTGCCAGCAGTGAATTGCGGGGAGAGACCCAGTACTTC. J is TRBJ2-3 and V is TRBV6-1, with a tentative D call TRBD2 (6 bases). The DNA end lines up better with TRBJ2-5; the J call may be wrong. The CDR3 sequence is 13 residues long. Looked up from germline, CDR1 is MNHNS and CDR2 is SASEGT.

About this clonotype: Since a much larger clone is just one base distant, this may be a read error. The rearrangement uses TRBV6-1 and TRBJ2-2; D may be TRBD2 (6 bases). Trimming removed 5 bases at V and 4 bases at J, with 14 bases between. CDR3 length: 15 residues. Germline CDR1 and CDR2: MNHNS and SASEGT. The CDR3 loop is CASSRNWGVTGELFF. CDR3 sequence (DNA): TGTGCCAGCAGTCGGAATTGGGGGGTCACCGGGGAGCTGTTTTTT.

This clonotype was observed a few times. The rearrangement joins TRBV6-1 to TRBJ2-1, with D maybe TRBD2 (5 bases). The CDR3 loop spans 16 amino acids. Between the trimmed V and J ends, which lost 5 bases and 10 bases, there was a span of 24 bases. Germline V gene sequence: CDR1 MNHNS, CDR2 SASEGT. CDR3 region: CASSQDTDSSSYEQFF. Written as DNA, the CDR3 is TGTGCCAGCAGTCAGGATACGGACTCCTCCTCCTACGAGCAGTTCTTC.

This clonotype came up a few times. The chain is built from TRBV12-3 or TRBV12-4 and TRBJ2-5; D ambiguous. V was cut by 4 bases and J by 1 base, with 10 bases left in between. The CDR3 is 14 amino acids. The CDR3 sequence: CASSYPESQETQYF. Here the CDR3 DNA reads TGTGCCAGCAGTTATCCGGAATCCCAAGAGACCCAGTACTTC.

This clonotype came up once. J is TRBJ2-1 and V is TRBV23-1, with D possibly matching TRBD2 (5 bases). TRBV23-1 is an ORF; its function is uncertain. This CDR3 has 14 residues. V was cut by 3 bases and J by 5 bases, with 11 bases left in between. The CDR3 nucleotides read TGCGCCAGCAGTCATGAGCGGAGCAACAATGAGCAGTTCTTC. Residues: CASSHERSNNEQFF.

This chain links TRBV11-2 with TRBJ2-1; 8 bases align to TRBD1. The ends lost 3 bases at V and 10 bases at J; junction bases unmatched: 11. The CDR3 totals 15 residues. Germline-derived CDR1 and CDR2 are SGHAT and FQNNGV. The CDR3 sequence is CASSLLGQGAREQFF. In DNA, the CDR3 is TGTGCCAGCAGCTTGTTAGGCCAGGGGGCGAGGGAGCAGTTCTTC.

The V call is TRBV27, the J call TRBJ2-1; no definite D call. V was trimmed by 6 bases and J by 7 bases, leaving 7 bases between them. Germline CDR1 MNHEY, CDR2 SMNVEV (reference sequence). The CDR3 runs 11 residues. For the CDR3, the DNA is TGTGCCAGCAGGCAACAAAATGAGCAGTTCTTC. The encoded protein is CASRQQNEQFF.

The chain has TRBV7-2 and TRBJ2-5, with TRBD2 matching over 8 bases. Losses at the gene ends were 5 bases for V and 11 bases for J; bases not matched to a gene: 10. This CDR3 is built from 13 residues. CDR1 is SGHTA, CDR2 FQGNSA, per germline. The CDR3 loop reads CASSPTLGLEQYF. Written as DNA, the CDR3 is TGTGCCAGCAGCCCGACCCTGGGACTAGAGCAGTACTTC.

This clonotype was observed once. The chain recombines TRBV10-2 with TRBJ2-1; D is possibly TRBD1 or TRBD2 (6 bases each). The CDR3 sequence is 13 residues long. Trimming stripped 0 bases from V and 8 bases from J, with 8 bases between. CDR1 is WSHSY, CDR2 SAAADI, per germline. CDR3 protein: CASSESRGDEQFF. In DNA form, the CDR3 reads TGCGCCAGCAGTGAGTCGAGGGGGGATGAGCAGTTCTTC.

The CDR3 coding sequence is TGTGCCAGCAGTGAAGGAGGCAGTCGAACTGAAGCTTTCTTT. Translated, it gives CASSEGGSRTEAFF. The chain employs TRBV6-1 and TRBJ1-1; D gene unclear. The ends were cut back, 1 base at V and 5 bases at J, with 11 bases in the middle. The CDR3 is 14 residues long. Germline V CDR1 and CDR2: MNHNS, SASEGT.

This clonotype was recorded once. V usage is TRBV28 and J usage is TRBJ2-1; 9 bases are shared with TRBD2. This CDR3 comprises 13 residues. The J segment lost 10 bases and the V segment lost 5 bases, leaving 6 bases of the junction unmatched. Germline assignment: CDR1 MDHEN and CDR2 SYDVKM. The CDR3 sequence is CASSLGTSGEQFF. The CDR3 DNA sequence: TGTGCCAGCAGTCTCGGAACTAGCGGGGAGCAGTTCTTC.

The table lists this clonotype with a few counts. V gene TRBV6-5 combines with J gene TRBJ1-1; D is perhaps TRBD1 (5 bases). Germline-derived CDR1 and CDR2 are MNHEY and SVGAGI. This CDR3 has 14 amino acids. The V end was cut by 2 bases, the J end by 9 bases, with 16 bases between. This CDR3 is CASSYSFRGGKAFF. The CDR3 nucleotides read TGTGCCAGCAGTTACAGTTTTAGGGGTGGAAAAGCTTTCTTT.

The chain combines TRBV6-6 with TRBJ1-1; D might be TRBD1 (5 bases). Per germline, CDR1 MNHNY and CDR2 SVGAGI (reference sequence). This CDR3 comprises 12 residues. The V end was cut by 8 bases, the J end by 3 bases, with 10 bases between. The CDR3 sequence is CASLRQYTEAFF. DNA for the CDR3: TGTGCCAGCCTCCGACAGTACACTGAAGCTTTCTTT.

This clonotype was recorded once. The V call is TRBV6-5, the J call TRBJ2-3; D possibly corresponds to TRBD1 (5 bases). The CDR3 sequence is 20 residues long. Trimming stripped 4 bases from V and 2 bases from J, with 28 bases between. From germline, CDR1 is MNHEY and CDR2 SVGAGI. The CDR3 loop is CASSSLQGVLSLPDTDTQYF. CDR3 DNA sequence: TGTGCCAGCAGTTCCCTCCAGGGTGTGCTGTCTTTACCTGACACAGATACGCAGTATTTT.

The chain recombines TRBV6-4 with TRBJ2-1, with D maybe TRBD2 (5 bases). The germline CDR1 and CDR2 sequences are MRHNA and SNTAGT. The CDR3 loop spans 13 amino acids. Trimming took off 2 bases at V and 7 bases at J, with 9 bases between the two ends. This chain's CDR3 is CASSDEGRNEQFF. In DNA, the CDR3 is TGTGCCAGCAGTGACGAGGGTCGGAATGAGCAGTTCTTC.